This entry features one T cell receptor (beta chain) sequence. Its antigen is still unknown. The input lacks base qualities; no much larger clone sits a single base away. The library was prepared using the immunoSEQ multiplex PCR assay. For the multiplex PCR, a mixture combining 60 forward primers for TCR Vbeta segments and 13 reverse primers for TCR Jbeta segments was used. A multiplex PCR assay on genomic DNA amplified the CDR3 region of rearranged TCR beta genes. On the Illumina HiSeq System, the amplified TCR beta libraries were sequenced as 87-base-pair reads. From the authors' description of their analysis: Across the roughly 640 repertoires, a later analysis counted about 81 million unique TCR beta chains, around 11 million of which were shared by at least two donors. Raw reads were error-corrected and collapsed into unique sequences with a nearest-neighbor algorithm that merged closely related sequences to remove PCR and sequencing errors. CDR3 sequences were aligned to IMGT reference sequences to assign V, D and J gene segments. Each retained sequence needed at least a six-nucleotide match to both a V gene segment and a J gene segment. A rearrangement counted as productive if the CDR3 had no stop codons and remained in frame with V and J, and every other rearrangement counted as non-productive. Following IMGT convention, CDR3 was defined as the stretch from the second conserved V-encoded cysteine to the conserved J-encoded phenylalanine. Sequences without an unambiguous match to a single V gene segment were excluded from the earlier analysis of approximately 600 of the donors. In an earlier analysis of several hundred of the donors, V segments were called functional above 56.7% productive rearrangements and were called segregating when the between-donor standard deviation exceeded 5%. A statistical classification framework was built for diagnosing cytomegalovirus status from the catalog of TCR beta chain sequences. In a later analysis, V and J genes were assigned by comparing TCR nucleotide sequences against IMGT/GENE-DB human TR gene sequences. A later analysis assigned CDR3 sequences and most-parsimonious VDJ recombination scenarios with the TCRdist pipeline. In a later analysis, every TCR beta chain was defined by the combination of its CDR3 amino acid sequence and its V-gene family, and reads without a unique V-gene family were dropped. As a way to deal with suspected cross-contamination and a sequencing artifact, a later analysis dropped hundreds of nucleotide sequences that were highly shared and had low generation probability. In a later analysis, a clonal expansion index for each public chain was calculated from normalized within-repertoire ranks of inferred template counts. In a later analysis, generation probabilities were computed using a VDJ recombination model fitted to out-of-frame rearrangements, and the results were checked against IGoR. Hypergeometric tests were used in a later analysis to score TCR-TCR, TCR-HLA and TCR-CMV co-occurrence, with a repertoire-size bias correction applied to the TCR pairs. A later analysis estimated false discovery rates by permuting HLA or CMV assignments 20 times. In a later analysis, co-occurring TCRs were grouped using DBSCAN, with TCRdist sequence similarity added in when clustering inside HLA-allele-positive subsets. Repertoires with fewer than 30,000 or more than 120,000 public chains, plus five repertoires with anomalous nucleotide sharing, were excluded from co-occurrence clustering. In TCRdb, the immuneACCESS table is reduced to in-frame sequences with V and J assigned. These tables do not hold every clone; where another copy was compared, an unresolved V gene accounts for under half, and the others remain unexplained. V, J and clone size are taken as reported in that table, and D and trimming were inferred from the DNA itself. The sample table shows a few hundred thousand clones, and 80% are seen once. Of the sample, 0.3% falls within the top ten clones.

The cohort was made up of approximately 670 healthy bone marrow donors. At the time of sampling, every cohort member was nominally healthy, though immune exposures that went unrecorded were likely present. The donor tested CMV seronegative, placing the donor among the 300 to 450 seronegative members of the cohort. A peripheral blood sample was provided by each donor, and peripheral blood mononuclear cells were used for TCR beta sequencing. Genomic DNA was extracted from the blood cell samples with the Qiagen DNeasy Blood Extraction Kit. This specimen belongs to a study of cytomegalovirus exposure and HLA in healthy donors (dated 2017 in TCRdb). Context from the whole study: An earlier analysis of under 600 of the donors reported 250 to 300 Gb of sequence data and around 120 million unique TCR beta sequences from approximately 180 million T cells. An early release covering roughly 580 HLA-typed donors comprised about 300 gigabases of sequencing data and around 80 million unique TCR sequences. Among the approximately 400 genotyped donors, around 81% belonged to the genetic ancestry cluster associated with self-reported Caucasian donors. The study was designed to test whether signatures of past pathogen exposure could be identified by cataloging public T cell receptors. Using immunosequencing, the study profiled T cell repertoires from 666 subjects and related those repertoires to cytomegalovirus serostatus. Besides the first cohort of 666 subjects, a separate validation cohort made up of 90 to 150 different subjects was used. The study combined high-throughput TCR immunosequencing, statistical association of individual TCRs with disease status, and machine learning to predict cytomegalovirus infection status. A later analysis re-examined previously published TCR beta repertoires from hundreds of donors and added high-resolution HLA genotyping to investigate patterns of TCR occurrence. Rather than drawing on any new phenotypic data, the later analysis identified candidate immune exposures from TCR beta sequences and the way those sequences occurred across donors. To decide whether each TCR beta V gene segment behaved as functional or pseudogenic, an earlier analysis of fewer than 750 of the donors relied on high-throughput TCR beta sequencing. Alongside the repertoire data, information on donor age, sex, ethnicity and CMV serostatus was compiled. In a later genetic analysis, genome-wide SNP genotypes for about 65% of the 666 donors were used, and that subset was treated as a discovery cohort. All discovery cohort repertoires had been generated on a single sequencing platform. Class I and class II HLA loci were covered by the typing at four-digit resolution. The number of typed donors differed by locus: about 620-640 for A, B, C, DRB1 and DQB1; 522 for DQA1; 606 for DPA1; and approximately 450 for DPB1. Because of strong linkage in the cohort, five DR-DQ haplotypes were treated as single units for association and clustering. Among a few hundred genotyped donors of the cohort, an average of around 240,000 unique TCR beta nucleotide sequences were sequenced per donor, around 20% of them non-productive. Summary of the overall study and its limitations: Roughly uniform sequencing depth across donors was assumed in presence/absence analyses, although this assumption may not hold. Some IMGT-functional V segments, including TRBV6-2 and TRBV6-3, could not be distinguished by the 87-base-pair reads and were therefore excluded. In a later analysis, some 18,000 TCR beta sequences were associated with specific HLA alleles at a false discovery rate of 0.05. The earlier analysis of about 600 of the donors excluded fewer than 20 rarely observed V segments, including chromosome 9 orphons, because counts were too low. In a later analysis, HLA-associated TCR beta chains showed more clonal expansion and lower generation probabilities than non-associated chains that were equally common. Most TCR sequences were seen in very few donors, while some public TCRs were found in many individuals. In a later analysis, most CMV-associated TCR beta chains were found to appear HLA-restricted, with HLA associations seemingly driven largely by CMV exposure. A further reported finding was that TCR beta sequences accurately predicted the HLA-A and HLA-B alleles for most subjects in the first cohort. Linkage disequilibrium might explain the correlated functional status among segregating V segments, but an unknown experimental factor could not be ruled out. In an earlier analysis of roughly 560 of the donors, most TCR beta V segments were observed in productive rearrangements about 90% or about 30% of the time, broadly matching IMGT annotations. HLA typing was unavailable for some donors at each locus, so association tests used only the typed subset. In this cohort, only TCR beta chains were sequenced, and detectable features were limited by the absence of alpha or paired-chain data. Compared with the 666-donor mean, donors in an Asian-associated ancestry cluster had fewer N-insertions in productive TCRs, according to a later genetic analysis. Several of the top co-occurrence clusters appeared to be linked to parvovirus B19, influenza, CMV and Epstein-Barr virus, according to a later analysis. The classifier was reported to diagnose cytomegalovirus status with high specificity and sensitivity in both the original and validation cohorts. According to a later analysis, TCR association rates differed among HLA loci, with DRB1 alleles showing the most associated TCRs and HLA-C alleles showing the fewest. An association between a missense DCLRE1C variant and V-gene and J-gene trimming of TCR beta chains was found in a later genetic analysis and replicated in an independent cohort. For the cohort, immune exposure information was limited to CMV serostatus. The study listed 164 TCR beta chains as associated with cytomegalovirus. When HLA alleles, especially DR and DQ, strongly co-occurred, attributing TCR associations to individual alleles was difficult. The sequencing pipeline was judged likely to have produced a cluster of highly shared sequence variants as a technical artifact. The authors suggested that the approach could potentially be generalized to other disease states and immunological phenotypes. Three of the identified cytomegalovirus-associated TCR beta chains were confirmed in vitro to be specific for cytomegalovirus antigens.

The germline V gene supplies CDR1 MGHRA and CDR2 YSYEKL. A distance of 10 bases separates the germline ends of V and J, which lose 2 bases and 3 bases respectively. Including cysteine and phenylalanine, the CDR3 has 14 amino acids. The only DNA kept is the CDR3, 42 bases in frame from the first base. The origin of this receptor is a girl aged 2-15 years in good health and CMV-seronegative. The rearrangement joined TRBV4-1 to TRBJ1-1, with no confident D gene call. Input material: PBMCs. The sequenced DNA is TGCGCCAGCAGCCAAACCCGGCAGGACACTGAAGCTTTCTTT. This gives the protein CASSQTRQDTEAFF.